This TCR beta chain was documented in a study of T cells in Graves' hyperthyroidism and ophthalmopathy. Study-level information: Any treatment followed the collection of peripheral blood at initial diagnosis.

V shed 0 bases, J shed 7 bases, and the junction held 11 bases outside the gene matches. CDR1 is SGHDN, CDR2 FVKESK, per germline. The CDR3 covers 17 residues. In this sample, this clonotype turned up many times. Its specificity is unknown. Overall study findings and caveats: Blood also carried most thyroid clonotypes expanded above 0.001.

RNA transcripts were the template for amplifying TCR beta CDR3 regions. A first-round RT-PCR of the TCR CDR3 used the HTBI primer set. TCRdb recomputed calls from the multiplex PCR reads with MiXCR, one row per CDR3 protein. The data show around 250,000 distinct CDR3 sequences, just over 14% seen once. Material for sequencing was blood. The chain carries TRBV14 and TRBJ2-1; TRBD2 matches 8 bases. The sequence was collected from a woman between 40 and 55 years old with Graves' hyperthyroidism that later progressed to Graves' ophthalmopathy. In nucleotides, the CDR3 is TGTGCCAGCAGCCAAGATCGAGTCCAGCGGGAGCCGAATGAGCAGTTCTTC. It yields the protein CASSQDRVQREPNEQFF.